A single sample is the source of the 28 T cell receptor beta chains below, sequenced in a study of blood T cell repertoires in COVID-19. Assay: immunoSEQ multiplex PCR; the TCRdb copy retains only in-frame clones and omits some. The sample has approximately 270,000 clones; approximately 85% are singletons. Specimen: peripheral blood. The receptors come from a woman aged 65 to 85 with acute or convalescent COVID-19.

This clone has just a few counts. The gene calls are TRBV6-5 and TRBJ2-7; the match to TRBD1 covers 7 bases. V gave up 5 bases and J gave up 6 bases; unmatched junction bases: 13. The CDR3 loop spans 15 amino acids. CDR1 is MNHEY, CDR2 SVGAGI, per germline. CDR3 in amino acids: CASSKQRTGATEQYF. CDR3 sequence (DNA): TGTGCCAGCAGTAAACAGCGTACAGGGGCCACCGAGCAGTACTTC.

In regard to this clone: The same CDR3 arises from other DNA sequences in this sample as well. The chain recombines TRBV5-6 with TRBJ1-1; 8 bases fit TRBD1. The V and J ends lost 1 base and 2 bases, in that order; junction bases with no gene match: 1. Per the germline V gene, CDR1 is SGHDT and CDR2 is YYEEEE. The CDR3 runs to 14 residues. DNA for the CDR3: TGTGCCAGCAGCTTGACAGGGGGTAACACTGAAGCTTTCTTT. It specifies CASSLTGGNTEAFF.

This CDR3 is CASKITGEYEQYF. The CDR3 nucleotides are TGTGCCAGCAAAATCACAGGGGAGTACGAGCAGTACTTC. The chain is built from TRBV27 and TRBJ2-7, with 7 bases aligning to TRBD1. The CDR3 has 13 residues. V was clipped by 7 bases and J by 4 bases; unmatched bases: 7. The germline V gene has CDR1 MNHEY and CDR2 SMNVEV (reference sequence).

The rearrangement links TRBV5-1 to TRBJ2-5; D may be TRBD2 (6 bases). Germline CDR1 and CDR2: SGHRS and YFSETQ. The CDR3 contains 13 residues. The germline V and J ends were trimmed by 2 bases and 4 bases, with 9 bases remaining between them. The CDR3 spells CASSFEGGETQYF. The CDR3, as DNA: TGCGCCAGCAGCTTTGAGGGAGGAGAGACCCAGTACTTC.

The chain couples TRBV6-5 to TRBJ1-1; TRBD1 might be the D (6 bases). The CDR3 extends over 15 amino acids. Germline lookup yields CDR1 MNHEY and CDR2 SVGAGI. V lost 6 bases, J lost 1 base, and 15 bases lay in between. The CDR3 region has the DNA TGTGCCAGCAGACCTCCGGGACACTCGAACACTGAAGCTTTCTTT. Translating it yields CASRPPGHSNTEAFF.

This chain links TRBV10-3 with TRBJ1-2; D remains unclear. The CDR3 covers 13 residues. Germline V lookup: CDR1 ENHRY, CDR2 SYGVKD. V was pared by 2 bases and J by 4 bases, with 8 bases between. CDR3 region: CAISERELYGYTF. The CDR3 region has the DNA TGTGCCATCAGTGAGCGAGAGCTCTATGGCTACACCTTC.

The V gene is TRBV5-6, the J gene TRBJ1-6; D gene ambiguous. Looked up from germline, CDR1 is SGHDT and CDR2 is YYEEEE. Trimming took 1 base from V and 0 from J, leaving 5 bases between them. The CDR3 runs 15 residues. In nucleotides, the CDR3 is TGTGCCAGCAGCTTGTTTAACTCCTATAATTCACCCCTCCACTTT. Amino acid sequence: CASSLFNSYNSPLHF.

The genes are TRBV3-1 (or the pseudogene TRBV3-2) and TRBJ2-1; 9 bases fit TRBD2. Germline V gene lookup returns CDR1 LGHDT and CDR2 YNNKEL (reference sequence). The CDR3 loop spans 15 amino acids. V lost 1 base to trimming and J lost 4 bases; unmatched junction nucleotides: 2. The CDR3 DNA reads TGTGCCAGCAGCCAAGGCGGGGGGGAGTACAATGAGCAGTTCTTC. Its protein product is CASSQGGGEYNEQFF.

The J gene is TRBJ2-3, the V gene TRBV9; D might be TRBD2 (7 bases). This CDR3 comprises 16 residues. Germline CDR1 SGDLS, CDR2 YYNGEE. V gave up 0 bases and J gave up 6 bases, with 17 bases separating them. The CDR3 spells CASSVDYGGAWDTQYF. The CDR3 DNA reads TGTGCCAGCAGCGTAGACTATGGGGGGGCCTGGGATACGCAGTATTTT.

The chain is built from TRBV18 and TRBJ1-1; D is ambiguous. V shed 6 bases and J shed 6 bases, with 17 bases lying between them. CDR1 KGHSH and CDR2 LQKENI come from the germline V gene. CDR3 length: 14 residues. CDR3 in DNA: TGTGCCAGCTCTCCCGGTTCAGGTTTCCCTGAAGCTTTCTTT. Protein product: CASSPGSGFPEAFF.

The chain couples TRBV6-1 to TRBJ1-2; 7 nucleotides align to TRBD1. This CDR3 has 14 residues. Per germline, CDR1 MNHNS and CDR2 SASEGT. Trimming removed 2 bases from V and 4 bases from J; junction bases left unmatched: 4. CDR3 region: CASSERTGLYGYTF. The CDR3 DNA reads as TGTGCCAGCAGTGAAAGGACAGGACTCTATGGCTACACCTTC.

J is TRBJ1-1 and V is TRBV18; D may be TRBD1 (5 bases). V dropped 6 bases and J dropped 4 bases, with 12 bases sitting between them. Germline CDR1 is KGHSH and CDR2 is LQKENI. CDR3 size: 13 residues. The CDR3: CASSQGEVTEAFF. CDR3 sequence (DNA): TGTGCCAGCTCGCAAGGGGAGGTCACTGAAGCTTTCTTT.

The chain uses TRBV12-3 or TRBV12-4 and TRBJ2-1; D possibly corresponds to TRBD2 (5 bases). CDR3 length equals 13 residues. The V end lost 8 bases, the J end lost 3 bases, and 11 bases lay between the germline ends. CDR3: CASSEEVYNEQFF. The CDR3 DNA is TGTGCCAGCTCCGAGGAGGTCTACAATGAGCAGTTCTTC.

The V call is TRBV11-1, the J call TRBJ1-1; D perhaps matches TRBD1 (6 bases). This CDR3 contains 15 residues. Trimming stripped 4 bases from V and 1 base from J, with 13 bases between. Germline CDR1 SGHAT, CDR2 FQDESV (reference sequence). The CDR3 DNA sequence: TGTGCCAGCAGCTCCCAAGGGGGTCGGAACACTGAAGCTTTCTTT. Its translation: CASSSQGGRNTEAFF.

In its sample, this clone was seen once. The sample contains more than one DNA sequence encoding this CDR3. The gene calls are TRBV3-1 (or the pseudogene TRBV3-2) and TRBJ2-5; weak D call: TRBD1 (6 bases). Trimming pared 1 base from V and 1 base from J, leaving 10 bases between. The CDR3 consists of 15 residues. The germline gives CDR1 LGHDT, CDR2 YNNKEL (reference sequence). The CDR3 DNA sequence: TGTGCCAGCAGCCAAGTGAGAGGGGGCCAAGAGACCCAGTACTTC. Amino acid sequence: CASSQVRGGQETQYF.

This chain joins TRBV14 and TRBJ1-2; the match to TRBD1 covers 7 bases. CDR1 and CDR2 from the germline V gene are SGHDN and FVKESK. The V and J ends lost 2 bases and 8 bases, in that order; junction bases with no gene match: 11. The CDR3 covers 15 residues. CDR3 in DNA: TGTGCCAGCAGCCAAAGCCCGACAGGGCGGATAGGCTACACCTTC. Its translation: CASSQSPTGRIGYTF. Full variable domain (rest looked up from reference TRBV14 and TRBJ1-2): EAGVTQFPSHSVIEKGQTVTLRCDPISGHDNLYWYRRVMGKEIKFLLHFVKESKQDESGMPNNRFLAERTGGTYSTLKVQPAELEDSGVYFCASSQSPTGRIGYTFGSGTRLTVV.

The J gene is TRBJ1-5, the V gene TRBV6-6; tentative D call: TRBD1 (6 bases). Germline values: CDR1 MNHNY, CDR2 SVGAGI (reference sequence). The V and J ends lost 7 bases and 0 bases respectively, with 16 bases between them. The CDR3 runs to 16 residues. The CDR3, as DNA: TGTGCCAGCACCACCAGGGGACAATATAGCAATCAGCCCCAGCATTTT. Translation: CASTTRGQYSNQPQHF.

This clone has just one count. The genes are TRBV6-5 and TRBJ2-2, with D possibly being TRBD2 (6 bases). The CDR3 totals 15 residues. Trimming took 6 bases from V and 3 from J, leaving 14 bases between them. In germline, CDR1 is MNHEY, CDR2 SVGAGI. The CDR3 loop is CASRPGLSYTGELFF. CDR3 in DNA: TGTGCCAGCAGACCCGGACTATCATACACCGGGGAGCTGTTTTTT.

The chain recombines TRBV4-2 with TRBJ2-7; D call uncertain. Germline assignment: CDR1 LGHNA and CDR2 YNFKEQ. The V and J ends lost 0 bases and 6 bases respectively, with 6 bases between them. The CDR3 length is 12 residues. The CDR3 bases are TGTGCCAGCAGCCAAGAGCGGAGCGAGCAGTACTTC. Protein product: CASSQERSEQYF.

The V call is TRBV12-5, the J call TRBJ1-3, with 8 bases that match TRBD1. Germline values: CDR1 LGHNT, CDR2 FRNRAP. The CDR3 is 14 amino acids. The V gene end was trimmed by 7 bases and the J gene end by 2 bases; junction bases not matched to a gene: 4. The CDR3 nucleotides read TGTGCTAGTGAGCAGGGGGCGGCTGGAAACACCATATATTTT. This sequence encodes CASEQGAAGNTIYF.

The rearrangement links TRBV6-5 to TRBJ1-2, with 8 positions matching TRBD1. Germline CDR1 is MNHEY and CDR2 is SVGAGI. Trimming removed 6 bases from V and 8 bases from J; junction bases left unmatched: 8. CDR3 length: 13 amino acids. This CDR3 is CASSLDRAEGYTF. The CDR3, as DNA: TGTGCCAGCAGCCTGGACAGGGCGGAGGGCTACACCTTC.

The CDR3 protein is CASSFSNRAEAFF. The CDR3 bases are TGTGCCAGCAGCTTTAGTAACAGAGCTGAAGCTTTCTTT. The V call is TRBV5-4, the J call TRBJ1-1; unclear D gene. The CDR3 has 13 amino acids. The V end lost 2 bases, the J end lost 6 bases, and 11 bases lay between the germline ends. Germline lookup yields CDR1 SGHNT and CDR2 YYREEE (reference sequence).

A single count supports this clone. This CDR3 reads CASSLGGGASDTQYF. DNA for the CDR3: TGTGCCAGCAGCTTGGGCGGGGGGGCCTCAGATACGCAGTATTTT. This rearrangement joins TRBV7-2 to TRBJ2-3, with 9 bases fitting TRBD2. V was pared by 3 bases and J by 4 bases, with 5 bases of the junction left unmatched. Germline V CDR1 and CDR2: SGHTA, FQGNSA. The CDR3 is 15 amino acids.

The rearrangement uses TRBV30 and TRBJ1-4, with 9 bases fitting TRBD1. V shed 8 bases and J 7 bases; nucleotides not matched to a gene: 5. This CDR3 is 12 amino acids long. CDR1 is GTSNPN and CDR2 is SVGIG in the germline V gene (reference sequence). Here the CDR3 reads CAGGQGGEKLFF. CDR3 nucleotides: TGTGCCGGGGGACAGGGAGGTGAAAAACTGTTTTTT.

V usage is TRBV10-3 and J usage is TRBJ1-6, with D hard to call. Trimming took 6 bases from V and 6 from J, leaving 12 bases between them. CDR3 size: 14 residues. Looked up from germline, CDR1 is ENHRY and CDR2 is SYGVKD. Here the CDR3 reads CAIRGEEINSPLHF. For the CDR3, the DNA is TGTGCCATCAGGGGAGAGGAGATTAATTCACCCCTCCACTTT.

Notes on this clone: Germline and junction disagree at one end, which may indicate a read error. The V gene is TRBV7-7, the J gene TRBJ1-1; tentatively, D is TRBD1 (5 bases). There are 13 residues in the CDR3. Germline V gene sequence: CDR1 SSHAT, CDR2 FNYEAQ (reference sequence). The CDR3 protein is CASSLLEGTEAFF. The CDR3 DNA follows: TGTGCTAGCAGCTTACTGGAGGGGACTGAAGCTTTCTTT.

The V call is TRBV2, the J call TRBJ2-3; 7 bases are shared with TRBD2. The CDR3 length is 14 residues. CDR1 and CDR2 from the germline V gene are SNHLY and FYNNEI. With 8 bases clipped from V and 0 bases from J, the junction kept 5 bases outside the gene matches. CDR3 residues: CASGEGYSTDTQYF. CDR3 sequence (DNA): TGTGCCAGCGGGGAGGGCTATAGCACAGATACGCAGTATTTT.

This clone is a singleton in its sample. V and J are TRBV6-5 and TRBJ2-1; the D gene is possibly TRBD2 (7 bases). V lost 7 bases and J lost 4, with 14 bases in between. From germline, CDR1 is MNHEY and CDR2 SVGAGI. The CDR3 consists of 14 residues. CDR3 residues: CASKGRGPYNEQFF. CDR3 nucleotide sequence: TGTGCCAGCAAGGGGCGGGGGCCTTACAATGAGCAGTTCTTC.